A single sample gave rise to the 4 T cell receptor beta chains below, sequenced in a study of blood T cell repertoires in COVID-19. TCRdb keeps only in-frame clones here, not all; method: immunoSEQ multiplex PCR. The data contain around 200,000 clones, 70% to 90% of them seen just once; the ten biggest clones take up 3.3%. Sequencing input: peripheral blood. These receptors were obtained from a man between 60 and 75 years old with acute or convalescent COVID-19.

The chain couples TRBV9 to TRBJ2-1; 9 nucleotides align to TRBD1. This CDR3 region has 17 residues. V gave up 2 bases and J gave up 9 bases; unmatched junction bases: 15. Germline assignment: CDR1 SGDLS and CDR2 YYNGEE. The CDR3 nucleotides read TGTGCCAGCAGCGTCCCGAAAACAGGGGGCGAAGCGAGTGAGCAGTTCTTC. As protein: CASSVPKTGGEASEQFF.

This clone was detected only a few times. The CDR3 loop is CASSPGTGVYEQYF. The CDR3 DNA is TGTGCCAGCAGCCCCGGGACAGGGGTCTATGAGCAGTACTTC. This chain uses TRBV27 with TRBJ2-7; 10 bases map to TRBD1. The CDR3 loop spans 14 amino acids. Trimming at V came to 6 bases and at J to 7 bases, leaving 9 bases not matched to a gene. The germline CDR1 and CDR2 sequences are MNHEY and SMNVEV (reference sequence).

The chain recombines TRBV12-3 or TRBV12-4 with TRBJ1-2; D is perhaps TRBD1 (5 bases). The CDR3 runs to 13 residues. V was clipped by 6 bases and J by 8 bases, with 16 bases between them. CDR3 amino acids: CASRAQGGNGYTF. CDR3 DNA: TGTGCCAGCAGGGCGCAGGGAGGGAACGGCTACACCTTC.

This clone was seen a few times. The chain links TRBV3-1 (or the pseudogene TRBV3-2) to TRBJ2-3; TRBD2 matches at 7 bases. The germline CDR1 and CDR2 sequences are LGHDT and YNNKEL (reference sequence). The V segment lost 6 bases and the J segment 2 bases; nucleotides outside the gene matches: 5. This CDR3 comprises 14 residues. CDR3 region: CASSFGGVTDTQYF. The CDR3 nucleotides are TGTGCCAGCAGTTTTGGGGGGGTCACAGATACGCAGTATTTT.